Shown below are 9 T cell receptor beta chains from a single sample sequenced in a study of shared clonotypes between healthy human individuals. Sequenced by immunoSEQ multiplex PCR; TCRdb stores in-frame clones only, minus some. The sample lists roughly 480,000 clones; less than 80% were seen once. Input material: PBMCs. The origin of the receptors is a woman in her thirties or forties in good health. Some clones in this sample may be carry-over from other donors' samples.

The V and J genes are TRBV28 and TRBJ2-3, with D possibly matching TRBD2 (7 bases). This CDR3 is 14 amino acids long. Trimming left V 2 bases short and J 5 bases short, with 11 bases between. Germline values: CDR1 MDHEN, CDR2 SYDVKM. The CDR3 loop is CASSLGGAEDTQYF. The CDR3 DNA follows: TGTGCCAGCAGTTTAGGGGGGGCAGAAGATACGCAGTATTTT.

V gene TRBV4-1 combines with J gene TRBJ2-7; 7 bases agree with TRBD1. The germline gives CDR1 MGHRA, CDR2 YSYEKL. V shed 3 bases, J shed 3 bases, and the junction held 8 bases outside the gene matches. This CDR3 comprises 15 residues. The CDR3 DNA sequence: TGCGCCAGCAGCCATTTCCCGGGACAGTACTACGAGCAGTACTTC. Translating it yields CASSHFPGQYYEQYF.

This clone was observed a few times. This chain connects TRBV7-7 to TRBJ2-5; 10 bases are shared with TRBD2. CDR3 length: 16 residues. The V gene end was trimmed by 5 bases and the J gene end by 5 bases; junction bases not matched to a gene: 11. The germline V gene encodes CDR1 SSHAT and CDR2 FNYEAQ (reference sequence). The CDR3 region is CASSQQFGGLAETQYF. The CDR3 DNA reads TGTGCCAGCAGCCAACAATTTGGGGGACTAGCGGAGACCCAGTACTTC.

J is TRBJ1-2 and V is TRBV28; 7 nucleotides line up with TRBD1. Losses at the gene ends were 5 bases for V and 5 bases for J; bases not matched to a gene: 14. Germline values: CDR1 MDHEN, CDR2 SYDVKM. There are 16 residues in the CDR3. DNA for the CDR3: TGTGCCAGCAGTCCTACACCCTGGGACAGAGCTTATGGCTACACCTTC. It yields the protein CASSPTPWDRAYGYTF.

Only a few counts were recorded for this clone. This chain connects TRBV10-2 to TRBJ2-7, with 15 nucleotides matching TRBD2. The germline V gene has CDR1 WSHSY and CDR2 SAAADI. V gave up 6 bases and J gave up 7 bases; unmatched junction bases: 7. This CDR3 is 15 amino acids long. CDR3 coding DNA: TGCGCCAGCAGGAGGACTAGCGGGAGGGCCGGGGAGCAGTACTTC. This encodes CASRRTSGRAGEQYF.

The chain uses TRBV30 and TRBJ2-5; 8 bases line up with TRBD1. Trimming removed 5 bases from V and 5 bases from J; junction bases left unmatched: 7. The CDR3 spans 13 residues. Germline CDR1 and CDR2: GTSNPN and SVGIG (reference sequence). Here the CDR3 DNA reads TGTGCCTGGGCAGGGGGCTCTAGGGAGACCCAGTACTTC. Translation gives CAWAGGSRETQYF.

This chain links TRBV6-6 with TRBJ2-3, with D tentatively TRBD1 (5 bases). Trimming took 1 base from V and 0 from J, leaving 8 bases between them. The CDR3 has 15 residues. Germline CDR1 reads MNHNY; CDR2 reads SVGAGI (reference sequence). CDR3: CASSYLRGSTDTQYF. The CDR3 DNA reads as TGTGCCAGCAGTTACTTAAGGGGTAGCACAGATACGCAGTATTTT.

The chain couples TRBV6-5 to TRBJ1-1, with 9 bases lining up with TRBD1. CDR3 length: 12 residues. The germline CDR1 and CDR2 sequences are MNHEY and SVGAGI. Trimming at V came to 6 bases and at J to 8 bases, leaving 4 bases not matched to a gene. DNA for the CDR3: TGTGCCAGCAGACCCGACAGGGGGGAAGCTTTCTTT. Residues: CASRPDRGEAFF.

The J gene is TRBJ2-3, the V gene TRBV27, with TRBD1 identical over 7 bases. Germline loops: CDR1 MNHEY, CDR2 SMNVEV (reference sequence). CDR3 length equals 18 residues. V shed 0 bases, J shed 0 bases, and the junction held 9 bases outside the gene matches. The CDR3 DNA reads TGTGCCAGCAGTTTATCACTTCCCGGGACAGTCAGCACAGATACGCAGTATTTT. Its protein is CASSLSLPGTVSTDTQYF.